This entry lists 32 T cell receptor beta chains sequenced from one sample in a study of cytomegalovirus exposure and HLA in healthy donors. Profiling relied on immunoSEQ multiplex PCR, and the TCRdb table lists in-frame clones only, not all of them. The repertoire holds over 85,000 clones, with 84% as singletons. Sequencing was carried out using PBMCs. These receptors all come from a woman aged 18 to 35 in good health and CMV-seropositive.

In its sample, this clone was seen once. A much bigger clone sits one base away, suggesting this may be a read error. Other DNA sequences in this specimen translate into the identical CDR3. Here the CDR3 reads CASSYNRAHEQYF. CDR3 nucleotide sequence: TGTGCCAGCAGTTACAACAGGGCCCACGAGCAGTACTTC. This sequence joins TRBV6-5 and TRBJ2-7; D is perhaps TRBD1 (6 bases). Germline V gene sequence: CDR1 MNHEY, CDR2 SVGAGI. V gave up 2 bases and J gave up 5 bases, with 10 bases separating them. CDR3 length: 13 residues.

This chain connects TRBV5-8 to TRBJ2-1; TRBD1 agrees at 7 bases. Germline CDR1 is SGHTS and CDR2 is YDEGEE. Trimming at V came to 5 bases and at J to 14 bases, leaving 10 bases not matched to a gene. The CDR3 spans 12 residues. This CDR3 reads CASRPDRHVEFF. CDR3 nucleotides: TGTGCCAGCAGGCCGGACAGGCATGTGGAGTTCTTC.

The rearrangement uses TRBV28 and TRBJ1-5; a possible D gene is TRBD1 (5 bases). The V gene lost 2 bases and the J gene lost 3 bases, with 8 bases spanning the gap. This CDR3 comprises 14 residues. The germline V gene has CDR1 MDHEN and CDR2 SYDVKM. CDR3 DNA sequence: TGTGCCAGCAGTTTAGGGGGGAACAATCAGCCCCAGCATTTT. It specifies CASSLGGNNQPQHF. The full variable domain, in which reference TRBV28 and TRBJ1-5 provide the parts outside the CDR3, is DVKVTQSSRYLVKRTGEKVFLECVQDMDHENMFWYRQDPGLGLRLIYFSYDVKMKEKGDIPEGYSVSREKKERFSLILESASTNQTSMYLCASSLGGNNQPQHFGDGTRLSIL.

The CDR3 region is CASSLIDSFNQPQHF. Written as DNA, the CDR3 is TGCGCCAGCAGCCTAATAGACAGCTTTAATCAGCCCCAGCATTTT. The rearrangement joins TRBV5-1 to TRBJ1-5, with D possibly matching TRBD1 (5 bases). Germline V gives CDR1 SGHRS, CDR2 YFSETQ. The CDR3 contains 15 residues. Trimming pared 4 bases from V and 4 bases from J, leaving 15 bases between.

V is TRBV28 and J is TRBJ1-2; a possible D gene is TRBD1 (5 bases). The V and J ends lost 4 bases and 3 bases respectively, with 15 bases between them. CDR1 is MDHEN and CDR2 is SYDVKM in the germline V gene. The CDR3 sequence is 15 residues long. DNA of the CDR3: TGTGCCAGCAGTTCATCGGGGGTTGAGGACTATGGCTACACCTTC. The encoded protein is CASSSSGVEDYGYTF.

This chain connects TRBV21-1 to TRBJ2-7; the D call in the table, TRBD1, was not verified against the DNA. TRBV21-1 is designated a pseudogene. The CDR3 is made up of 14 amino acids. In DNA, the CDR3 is TGTGCCAGCAGCAAAGAAAACACCTCCTACGAGCAGTACTTC. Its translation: CASSKENTSYEQYF.

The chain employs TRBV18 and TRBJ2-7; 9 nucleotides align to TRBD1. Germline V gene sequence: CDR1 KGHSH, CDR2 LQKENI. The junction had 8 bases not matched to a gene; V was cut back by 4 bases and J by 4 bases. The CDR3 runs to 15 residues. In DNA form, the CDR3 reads TGTGCCAGCTCACTTGGGACAGGGTGGGAGTACGAGCAGTACTTC. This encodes CASSLGTGWEYEQYF.

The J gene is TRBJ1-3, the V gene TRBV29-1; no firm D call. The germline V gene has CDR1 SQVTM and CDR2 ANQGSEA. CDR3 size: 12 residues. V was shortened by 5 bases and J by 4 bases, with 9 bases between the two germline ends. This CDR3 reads CSVQEGGNTIYF. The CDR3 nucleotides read TGCAGCGTTCAGGAGGGAGGAAACACCATATATTTT.

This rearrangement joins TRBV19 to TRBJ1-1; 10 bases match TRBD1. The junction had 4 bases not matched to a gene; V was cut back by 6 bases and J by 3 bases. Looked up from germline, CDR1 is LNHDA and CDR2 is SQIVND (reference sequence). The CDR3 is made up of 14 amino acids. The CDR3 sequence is CASRKTGGDTEAFF. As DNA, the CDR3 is TGTGCCAGTAGGAAGACAGGGGGCGACACTGAAGCTTTCTTT.

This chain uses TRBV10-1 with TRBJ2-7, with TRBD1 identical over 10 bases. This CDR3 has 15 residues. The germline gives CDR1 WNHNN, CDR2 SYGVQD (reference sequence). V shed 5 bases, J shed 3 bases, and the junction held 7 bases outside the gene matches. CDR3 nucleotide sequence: TGCGCCAGCAGTCAAAGCGGACAGGGGGTCTACGAGCAGTACTTC. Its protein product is CASSQSGQGVYEQYF.

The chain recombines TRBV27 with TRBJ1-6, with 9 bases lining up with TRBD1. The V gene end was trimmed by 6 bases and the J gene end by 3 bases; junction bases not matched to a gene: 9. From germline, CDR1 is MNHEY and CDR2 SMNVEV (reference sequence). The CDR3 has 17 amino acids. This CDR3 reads CASRPTTGGFYNSPLHF. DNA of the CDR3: TGTGCCAGCAGACCCACGACAGGGGGATTCTATAATTCACCCCTCCACTTT.

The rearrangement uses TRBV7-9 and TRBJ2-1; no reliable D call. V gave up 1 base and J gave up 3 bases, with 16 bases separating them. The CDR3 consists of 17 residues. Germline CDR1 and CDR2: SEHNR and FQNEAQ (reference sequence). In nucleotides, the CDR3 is TGTGCCAGCAGCTTAGGTGTGGCAGGCCCCCACTACAATGAGCAGTTCTTC. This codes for CASSLGVAGPHYNEQFF. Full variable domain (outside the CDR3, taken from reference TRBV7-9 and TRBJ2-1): DTGVSQNPRHKITKRGQNVTFRCDPISEHNRLYWYRQTLGQGPEFLTYFQNEAQLEKSRLLSDRFSAERPKGSFSTLEIQRTEQGDSAMYLCASSLGVAGPHYNEQFFGPGTRLTVL.

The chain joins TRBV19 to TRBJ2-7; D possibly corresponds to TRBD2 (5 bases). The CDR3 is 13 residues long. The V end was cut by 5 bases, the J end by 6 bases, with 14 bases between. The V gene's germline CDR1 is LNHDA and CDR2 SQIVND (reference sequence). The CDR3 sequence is CASSLTRTGEQYF. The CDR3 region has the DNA TGTGCCAGTAGTCTAACACGGACTGGCGAGCAGTACTTC.

The CDR3 coding sequence is TGTGCCAGCAGACACCACTGGGGGCCCGCAGATACGCAGTATTTT. Its protein product is CASRHHWGPADTQYF. This chain links TRBV14 with TRBJ2-3, with D perhaps matching TRBD1 (6 bases). Trimming took 6 bases from V and 4 from J, leaving 17 bases between them. Germline assignment: CDR1 SGHDN and CDR2 FVKESK. CDR3 length: 15 residues.

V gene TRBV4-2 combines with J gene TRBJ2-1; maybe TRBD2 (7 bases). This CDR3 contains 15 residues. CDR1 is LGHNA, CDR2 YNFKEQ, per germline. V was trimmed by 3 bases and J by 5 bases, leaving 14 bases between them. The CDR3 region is CASSHLSGGHNEQFF. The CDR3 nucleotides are TGTGCCAGCAGCCATCTTTCGGGGGGCCACAATGAGCAGTTCTTC.

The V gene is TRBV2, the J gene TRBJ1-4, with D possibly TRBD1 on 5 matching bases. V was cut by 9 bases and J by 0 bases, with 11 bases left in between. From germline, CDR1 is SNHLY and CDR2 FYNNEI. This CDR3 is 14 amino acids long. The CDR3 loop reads CASLQAATNEKLFF. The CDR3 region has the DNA TGTGCCAGTTTACAGGCAGCAACTAATGAAAAACTGTTTTTT.

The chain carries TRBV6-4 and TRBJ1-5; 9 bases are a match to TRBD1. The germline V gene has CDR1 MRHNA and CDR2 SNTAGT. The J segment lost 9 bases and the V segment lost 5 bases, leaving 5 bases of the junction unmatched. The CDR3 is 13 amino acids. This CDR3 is CASSRTGVSPQHF. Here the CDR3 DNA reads TGTGCCAGCAGTCGGACAGGGGTATCGCCCCAGCATTTT.

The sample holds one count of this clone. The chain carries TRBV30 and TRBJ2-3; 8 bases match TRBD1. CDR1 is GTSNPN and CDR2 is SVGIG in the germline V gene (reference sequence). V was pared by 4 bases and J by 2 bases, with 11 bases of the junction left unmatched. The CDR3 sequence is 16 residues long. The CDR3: CAWTPGQGGYTDTQYF. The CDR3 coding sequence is TGTGCCTGGACCCCCGGACAGGGTGGGTACACAGATACGCAGTATTTT.

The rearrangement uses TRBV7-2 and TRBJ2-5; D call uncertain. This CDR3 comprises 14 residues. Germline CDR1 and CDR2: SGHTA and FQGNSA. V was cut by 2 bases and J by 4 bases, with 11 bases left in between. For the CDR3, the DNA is TGTGCCAGCAGCTTATCATCTAGGAGAGAGACCCAGTACTTC. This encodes CASSLSSRRETQYF. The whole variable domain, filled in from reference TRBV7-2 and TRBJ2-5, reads GAGVSQSPSNKVTEKGKDVELRCDPISGHTALYWYRQSLGQGLEFLIYFQGNSAPDKSGLPSDRFSAERTGGSVSTLTIQRTQQEDSAVYLCASSLSSRRETQYFGPGTRLLVL.

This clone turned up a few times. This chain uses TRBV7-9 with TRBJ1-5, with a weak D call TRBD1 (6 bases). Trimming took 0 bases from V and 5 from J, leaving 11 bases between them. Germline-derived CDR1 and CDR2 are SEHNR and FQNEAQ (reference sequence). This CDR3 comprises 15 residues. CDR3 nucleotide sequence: TGTGCCAGCAGCTTAGCATCTGGGGGCGATCAGCCCCAGCATTTT. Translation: CASSLASGGDQPQHF. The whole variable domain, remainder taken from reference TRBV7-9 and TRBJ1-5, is DTGVSQNPRHKITKRGQNVTFRCDPISEHNRLYWYRQTLGQGPEFLTYFQNEAQLEKSRLLSDRFSAERPKGSFSTLEIQRTEQGDSAMYLCASSLASGGDQPQHFGDGTRLSIL.

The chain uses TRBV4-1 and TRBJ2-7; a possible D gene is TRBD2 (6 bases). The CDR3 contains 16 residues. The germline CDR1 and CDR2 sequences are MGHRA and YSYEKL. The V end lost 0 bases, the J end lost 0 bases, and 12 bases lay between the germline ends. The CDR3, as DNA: TGCGCCAGCAGCCAAGAGAGGCGGGGATTCTCCTACGAGCAGTACTTC. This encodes CASSQERRGFSYEQYF.

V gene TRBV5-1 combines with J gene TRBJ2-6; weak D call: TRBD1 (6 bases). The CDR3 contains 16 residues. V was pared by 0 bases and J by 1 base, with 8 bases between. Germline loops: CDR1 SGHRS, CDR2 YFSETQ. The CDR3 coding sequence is TGCGCCAGCAGCTTGGGGGGACATTCTGGGGCCAACGTCCTGACTTTC. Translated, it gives CASSLGGHSGANVLTF.

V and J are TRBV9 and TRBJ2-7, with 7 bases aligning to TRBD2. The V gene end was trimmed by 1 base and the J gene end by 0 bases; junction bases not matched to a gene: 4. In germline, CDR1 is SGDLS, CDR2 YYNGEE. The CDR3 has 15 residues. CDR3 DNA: TGTGCCAGCAGCGTAAGCGGGGCGAGCTCCTACGAGCAGTACTTC. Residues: CASSVSGASSYEQYF.

The CDR3 DNA reads TGCAGCGCCTGGGACAGGGGGCTTAGTGATACGCAGTATTTT. It specifies CSAWDRGLSDTQYF. The rearrangement uses TRBV29-1 and TRBJ2-3, with 12 bases matching TRBD1. The CDR3 spans 14 residues. V lost 7 bases to trimming and J lost 6 bases; unmatched junction nucleotides: 8. Per germline, CDR1 SQVTM and CDR2 ANQGSEA.

CDR3 DNA sequence: TGCAGCGTCCGAGAGGGCCCTCTGGGTACTGAAGCTTTCTTT. It codes for CSVREGPLGTEAFF. The chain uses TRBV29-1 and TRBJ1-1; D not certain. The V end was cut by 6 bases, the J end by 5 bases, with 19 bases between. The CDR3 is 14 residues long. Germline CDR1 reads SQVTM; CDR2 reads ANQGSEA.

In nucleotides, the CDR3 is TGTGCCAGCAGCTTAGATTTAATCGGGGGGCGCGACACAGATACGCAGTATTTT. It codes for CASSLDLIGGRDTDTQYF. The chain combines TRBV11-2 with TRBJ2-3; weak D call: TRBD2 (7 bases). Germline V CDR1 and CDR2: SGHAT, FQNNGV. V was clipped by 0 bases and J by 2 bases, with 18 bases between them. This CDR3 comprises 18 residues.

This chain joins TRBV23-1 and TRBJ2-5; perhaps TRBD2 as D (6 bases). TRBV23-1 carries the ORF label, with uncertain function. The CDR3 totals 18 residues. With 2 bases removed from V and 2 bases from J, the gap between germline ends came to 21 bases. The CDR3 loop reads CASSQPHQFRRGQETQYF. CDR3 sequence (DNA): TGCGCCAGCAGTCAACCCCATCAGTTCCGGCGGGGACAAGAGACCCAGTACTTC.

The chain's CDR3 is CASSGTGVPEAFF. CDR3 nucleotide sequence: TGTGCCAGCAGTGGGACAGGGGTCCCTGAAGCTTTCTTT. V is TRBV6-1 and J is TRBJ1-1; 9 bases match TRBD1. The CDR3 has 13 residues. Germline loops: CDR1 MNHNS, CDR2 SASEGT. J was trimmed by 6 bases and V by 4 bases; bases with no gene match: 3.

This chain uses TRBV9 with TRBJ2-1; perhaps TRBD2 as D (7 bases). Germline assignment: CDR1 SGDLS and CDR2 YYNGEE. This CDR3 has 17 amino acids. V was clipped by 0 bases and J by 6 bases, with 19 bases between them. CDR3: CASSVGGGHGSSNEQFF. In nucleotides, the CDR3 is TGTGCCAGCAGCGTAGGGGGGGGGCACGGGTCCAGCAATGAGCAGTTCTTC.

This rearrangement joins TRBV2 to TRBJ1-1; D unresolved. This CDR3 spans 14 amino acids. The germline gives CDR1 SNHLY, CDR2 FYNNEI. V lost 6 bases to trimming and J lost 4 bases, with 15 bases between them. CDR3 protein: CASRVQVKSTEAFF. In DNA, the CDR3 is TGTGCCAGCAGGGTCCAGGTTAAAAGCACTGAAGCTTTCTTT.

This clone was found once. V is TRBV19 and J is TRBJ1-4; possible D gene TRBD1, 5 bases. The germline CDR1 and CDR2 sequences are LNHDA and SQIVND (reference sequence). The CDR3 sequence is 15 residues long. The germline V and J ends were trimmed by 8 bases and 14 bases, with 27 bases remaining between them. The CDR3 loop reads CASRSAGLIMNGLFF. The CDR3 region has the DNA TGTGCCAGTCGGTCTGCGGGGCTTATAATGAATGGGCTGTTTTTT. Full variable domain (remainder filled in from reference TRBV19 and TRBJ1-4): DGGITQSPKYLFRKEGQNVTLSCEQNLNHDAMYWYRQDPGQGLRLIYYSQIVNDFQKGDIAEGYSVSREKKESFPLTVTSAQKNPTAFYLCASRSAGLIMNGLFFGSGTQLSVL.

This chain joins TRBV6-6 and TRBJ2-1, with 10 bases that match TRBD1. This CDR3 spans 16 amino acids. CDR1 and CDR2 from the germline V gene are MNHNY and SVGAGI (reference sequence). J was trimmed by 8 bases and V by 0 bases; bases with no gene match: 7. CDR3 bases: TGTGCCAGCAGTTACTCGTCCGGGACAGGGGTCGATGAGCAGTTCTTC. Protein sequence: CASSYSSGTGVDEQFF.